This T cell receptor (beta chain) was obtained from a study of blood T cell repertoires in COVID-19. For the study at large: COVID-19 samples collected from the United States, Italy and Spain covered acute and convalescent phases. The cDNA or gDNA used as material had been derived from T cells, B-cell-depleted T cells, or PBMCs.

Germline assignment: CDR1 LNHDA and CDR2 SQIVND (reference sequence). The trim removed 3 bases at V and 0 bases at J, leaving 6 bases unmatched. The CDR3 is 17 amino acids. In the original workflow: By means of reference gene primer amplification, nucleated cell counts were estimated. The repertoire was sequenced with immunoSEQ multiplex PCR; TCRdb's copy has only in-frame clones and lacks some. The D gene and trimming were derived from the DNA, and the V and J assignments and clone size from that table. The data show around 370,000 clones, with approximately 89% seen just once and under 3.5% held by the top ten.

This chain uses TRBV19 with TRBJ1-5; TRBD1 aligns across 9 bases. The sequenced material came from peripheral blood. This receptor was identified in a woman younger than 35 who had recovered from COVID-19. This chain's CDR3 is CASSITGGEDSNQPQHF. The CDR3 DNA follows: TGTGCCAGTAGTATTACAGGGGGCGAGGATAGCAATCAGCCCCAGCATTTT.